This is a list of T cell receptor beta chains from one sample in a study of early T cells in non-severe SARS-CoV-2 infection. One entry per CDR3 protein, called by TCRdb with MiXCR from the 5' RACE reads. The table records approximately 65,000 distinct CDR3 sequences, 10% to 15% of them present only once. The sequencing sample was made of whole blood. The receptors come from an adult who was a healthcare worker with PCR-confirmed SARS-CoV-2 infection or an uninfected control (not recorded which). Both conserved end residues are part of each CDR3. Fields, in order: clone size, D gene, J gene, V gene, CDR3 protein, CDR3 DNA. A D gene is named only where the DNA matches it firmly. Clone size, where shown, is once, few, many, or a class for clones that have expanded.

size: -
D: TRBD2
J: TRBJ2-1
V: TRBV7-2
CDR3: CASSFTSTSGAYNEQFF
DNA: TGTGCCAGCAGCTTCACTTCGACTAGCGGGGCTTACAATGAGCAGTTCTTC

size: few
D: -
J: TRBJ1-4
V: TRBV10-3
CDR3: CAISGGKEKLFF
DNA: TGTGCCATCAGTGGAGGGAAGGAAAAACTGTTTTTT

size: -
D: -
J: TRBJ2-1
V: TRBV11-3
CDR3: CASSPRDSYNEQFF
DNA: TGTGCCAGCAGCCCCCGGGACTCCTACAATGAGCAGTTCTTC

size: many
D: TRBD1
J: TRBJ2-6
V: TRBV6-2/TRBV6-3
CDR3: CASSSGTGNPGANVLTF
DNA: TGTGCCAGCAGTTCCGGGACAGGGAACCCTGGGGCCAACGTCCTGACTTTC

size: many
D: TRBD2
J: TRBJ2-1
V: TRBV5-1
CDR3: CASSLGLAGLNNEQFF
DNA: TGCGCCAGCAGCCTTGGACTAGCGGGGCTGAACAATGAGCAGTTCTTC

size: few
D: TRBD2
J: TRBJ2-1
V: TRBV29-1
CDR3: CSAAISGGANNEQFF
DNA: TGCAGCGCCGCGATTAGCGGGGGGGCGAACAATGAGCAGTTCTTC

size: -
D: TRBD1
J: TRBJ1-4
V: TRBV7-2
CDR3: CASNMGQGATNEKLFF
DNA: TGTGCCAGCAACATGGGACAGGGGGCAACTAATGAAAAACTGTTTTTT

size: few
D: -
J: TRBJ2-3
V: TRBV11-2
CDR3: CASTRIAVGTDTQYF
DNA: TGTGCCAGCACCAGGATCGCGGTGGGCACAGATACGCAGTATTTT

size: few
D: -
J: TRBJ1-3
V: TRBV7-9
CDR3: CASSLPGRAGNTIYF
DNA: TGTGCCAGCAGCTTGCCTGGAAGGGCTGGAAACACCATATATTTT

size: many
D: -
J: TRBJ2-1
V: TRBV5-6
CDR3: CASSLGVSVTYNEQFF
DNA: TGTGCCAGCAGCTTGGGTGTTAGCGTCACCTACAATGAGCAGTTCTTC

size: -
D: TRBD2
J: TRBJ2-6
V: TRBV5-5
CDR3: CASSLLAGSSGANVLTF
DNA: TGTGCCAGCAGCTTACTAGCGGGGTCCTCTGGGGCCAACGTCCTGACTTTC

size: -
D: -
J: TRBJ2-2
V: TRBV11-2
CDR3: CASIFRGTGELFF
DNA: TGTGCCAGCATCTTCCGGGGCACCGGGGAGCTGTTTTTT

size: many
D: TRBD2
J: TRBJ2-4
V: TRBV7-9
CDR3: CASSRAGALAKNIQYF
DNA: TGTGCCAGCAGCCGAGCGGGGGCCTTAGCCAAAAACATTCAGTACTTC

size: many
D: TRBD1
J: TRBJ2-7
V: TRBV5-5
CDR3: CASSFSPGQGPLTYEQYF
DNA: TGTGCCAGCAGCTTCTCACCGGGACAGGGGCCCCTAACCTACGAGCAGTACTTC

size: few
D: -
J: TRBJ1-4
V: TRBV18
CDR3: CASSPIIDEKLFF
DNA: TGTGCCAGCTCACCGATCATCGATGAAAAACTGTTTTTT

size: few
D: -
J: TRBJ1-2
V: TRBV28
CDR3: CASSLTPTPGAAF
DNA: TGTGCCAGCAGTTTAACCCCCACCCCAGGGGCCGCCTTC

size: -
D: TRBD2
J: TRBJ2-3
V: TRBV20-1
CDR3: CSAPGQGLGTDTQYF
DNA: TGCAGTGCTCCCGGACAAGGACTAGGCACAGATACGCAGTATTTT

size: many
D: TRBD1
J: TRBJ1-1
V: TRBV7-9
CDR3: CASSPLRGTGKNTEAFF
DNA: TGTGCCAGCAGCCCGCTTAGAGGGACAGGGAAGAACACTGAAGCTTTCTTT

size: many
D: TRBD2
J: TRBJ2-3
V: TRBV20-1
CDR3: CSARGPGLAGGPPDTQYF
DNA: TGCAGTGCTAGAGGACCGGGACTAGCGGGGGGTCCACCAGATACGCAGTATTTT

size: few
D: -
J: TRBJ2-5
V: TRBV20-1
CDR3: CSALDRVSQETQYF
DNA: TGCAGTGCCCTAGATAGAGTCAGTCAAGAGACCCAGTACTTC

size: many
D: -
J: TRBJ1-2
V: TRBV4-3
CDR3: CASSQDLQGFLGYTF
DNA: TGCGCCAGCAGCCAAGATTTACAGGGCTTTCTGGGCTACACCTTC

size: few
D: TRBD1
J: TRBJ2-7
V: TRBV6-1
CDR3: CASSEGQGGYEQYF
DNA: TGTGCCAGCAGTGAGGGACAGGGGGGTTACGAGCAGTACTTC

size: few
D: -
J: TRBJ1-4
V: TRBV10-2
CDR3: CASERKVLEKLFF
DNA: TGCGCCAGCGAGCGGAAGGTACTTGAAAAACTGTTTTTT

size: -
D: -
J: TRBJ2-7
V: TRBV15
CDR3: CATSRDAQSYEQYF
DNA: TGTGCCACCAGCAGAGATGCCCAGTCCTACGAGCAGTACTTC

size: -
D: -
J: TRBJ1-5
V: TRBV6-1
CDR3: CASSERRQGNQPQHF
DNA: TGTGCCAGCAGTGAAAGGCGGCAGGGGAATCAGCCCCAGCATTTT

size: -
D: TRBD1
J: TRBJ1-2
V: TRBV18
CDR3: CASSPGQGEGGYTF
DNA: TGTGCCAGCTCACCTGGACAGGGTGAGGGTGGATACACCTTC

size: -
D: -
J: TRBJ1-1
V: TRBV28
CDR3: CASTSTPGEAFF
DNA: TGTGCCAGCACCTCAACTCCGGGGGAAGCTTTCTTT

size: -
D: TRBD1
J: TRBJ1-2
V: TRBV6-5
CDR3: CASSAIGQGNYGYTF
DNA: TGTGCCAGCAGTGCAATTGGACAGGGGAACTATGGCTACACCTTC

size: -
D: -
J: TRBJ1-1
V: TRBV29-1
CDR3: CSVEIGNLNTEAFF
DNA: TGCAGCGTTGAGATTGGTAATCTGAACACTGAAGCTTTCTTT

size: many
D: -
J: TRBJ2-1
V: TRBV11-2
CDR3: CASSLTYPGNEQFF
DNA: TGTGCCAGCAGCCTCACCTACCCCGGCAATGAGCAGTTCTTC

size: many
D: -
J: TRBJ1-3
V: TRBV6-5
CDR3: CASTPGSGNTIYF
DNA: TGTGCCAGCACCCCGGGGAGTGGAAACACCATATATTTT

size: -
D: TRBD2
J: TRBJ2-1
V: TRBV7-3
CDR3: CASSLGGGYNEQFF
DNA: TGTGCCAGCAGCTTAGGCGGGGGCTACAATGAGCAGTTCTTC

size: few
D: TRBD1
J: TRBJ1-1
V: TRBV18
CDR3: CASSRDRGSIGTEAFF
DNA: TGTGCCAGCTCGCGGGACAGGGGGTCTATAGGCACTGAAGCTTTCTTT

size: -
D: TRBD1
J: TRBJ1-1
V: TRBV7-8
CDR3: CASSRTGGMYTEAFF
DNA: TGTGCCAGCAGCCGGACAGGGGGCATGTACACTGAAGCTTTCTTT

size: few
D: TRBD2
J: TRBJ2-7
V: TRBV6-5
CDR3: CASSYSRLAGFSYEQYF
DNA: TGTGCCAGCAGTTACTCGAGGCTAGCGGGGTTCTCCTACGAGCAGTACTTC

size: -
D: -
J: TRBJ1-2
V: TRBV29-1
CDR3: CSSEGQTTNGYTF
DNA: TGCAGCTCGGAGGGACAAACCACGAATGGCTACACCTTC

size: few
D: -
J: TRBJ1-5
V: TRBV6-5
CDR3: CASSYFRGQPQHF
DNA: TGTGCCAGCAGTTACTTCCGGGGGCAGCCCCAGCATTTT

size: many
D: -
J: TRBJ1-4
V: TRBV2
CDR3: CASSEQGGGEKLFF
DNA: TGTGCCAGCAGTGAACAGGGAGGTGGTGAAAAACTGTTTTTT

size: -
D: -
J: TRBJ2-1
V: TRBV3-1
CDR3: CASSQDQGTKSYNEQFF
DNA: TGTGCCAGCAGCCAAGATCAGGGGACTAAATCCTACAATGAGCAGTTCTTC

size: many
D: TRBD2
J: TRBJ2-7
V: TRBV10-3
CDR3: CAISDPGLAGEAEQYF
DNA: TGTGCCATCAGTGACCCAGGACTAGCGGGGGAGGCCGAGCAGTACTTC

size: -
D: -
J: TRBJ1-6
V: TRBV15
CDR3: CATSRDPQGATGNSPLHF
DNA: TGTGCCACCAGCAGAGATCCTCAGGGTGCCACGGGGAATTCACCCCTCCACTTT

size: few
D: -
J: TRBJ2-1
V: TRBV19
CDR3: CASSISHWDEQFF
DNA: TGTGCCAGTAGTATATCCCACTGGGACGAGCAGTTCTTC

size: many
D: -
J: TRBJ2-7
V: TRBV18
CDR3: CASSPGLTYEQYF
DNA: TGTGCCAGCTCACCAGGGCTTACCTACGAGCAGTACTTC

size: few
D: -
J: TRBJ2-3
V: TRBV11-2
CDR3: CASSLGGTGADTQYF
DNA: TGTGCCAGCAGCTTAGGGGGCACGGGCGCAGATACGCAGTATTTT

size: few
D: -
J: TRBJ2-2
V: TRBV11-2
CDR3: CASSLDLRTANTGELFF
DNA: TGTGCCAGCAGCTTAGATCTACGGACTGCGAACACCGGGGAGCTGTTTTTT

size: few
D: TRBD2
J: TRBJ2-5
V: TRBV7-9
CDR3: CASSFYLQRTSGETQYF
DNA: TGTGCCAGCAGCTTCTACCTACAAAGGACTAGCGGAGAGACCCAGTACTTC

size: -
D: TRBD1
J: TRBJ1-1
V: TRBV25-1
CDR3: CASSGRGTGVRMNTEAFF
DNA: TGTGCCAGCAGTGGACGAGGGACAGGCGTAAGGATGAACACTGAAGCTTTCTTT

size: many
D: -
J: TRBJ2-6
V: TRBV12-3/TRBV12-4
CDR3: CASSLRPGARGANVLTF
DNA: TGTGCCAGCAGTTTACGCCCAGGGGCCAGGGGGGCCAACGTCCTGACTTTC

size: many
D: -
J: TRBJ1-4
V: TRBV3-1
CDR3: CASSQDGFSNEKLFF
DNA: TGTGCCAGCAGCCAAGACGGCTTCTCCAATGAAAAACTGTTTTTT

size: -
D: -
J: TRBJ1-6
V: TRBV5-1
CDR3: CASRWQATNSPLHF
DNA: TGCGCCAGCAGATGGCAGGCTACTAATTCACCCCTCCACTTT